Below, one T cell receptor beta chain is given with its context. Its specificity is unknown. Everyone who donated was a healthy Caucasian. TCRdb analysed the 5' RACE reads with MiXCR anew, one entry per CDR3 protein. Of some 600,000 distinct CDR3 sequences listed, roughly 7.2% are singletons. The CDR3 is 15 amino acids. With 3 bases clipped from V and 2 bases from J, the junction kept 7 bases outside the gene matches. Germline V gene sequence: CDR1 SGHRS, CDR2 YFSETQ. The source of the sample is a study of identical twins. Regarding the study as a whole: The degree of excess twin sharing was weaker in beta out-of-frame sequences.

This sample was also put to use in a study of yellow fever vaccine responses in identical twins.

The sequence came from a woman aged 18 to 35 in good health. The chain has TRBV5-1 and TRBJ2-7; 8 bases align to TRBD2. The sample taken for sequencing was PBMCs. The CDR3 region has the DNA TGCGCCAGCAGCTCCCTTAGCGGGGATCCCTACGAGCAGTACTTC. Its translation is CASSSLSGDPYEQYF. The variable domain in full, completed from reference TRBV5-1 and TRBJ2-7, reads KAGVTQTPRYLIKTRGQQVTLSCSPISGHRSVSWYQQTPGQGLQFLFEYFSETQRNKGNFPGRFSGRQFSNSRSEMNVSTLELGDSALYLCASSSLSGDPYEQYFGPGTRLTVT.